Below are 26 T cell receptor beta chains sequenced from a single sample in a study of blood T cells in healthy people across ages. The authors ran a second PCR of about 6 to 11 cycles using a sample-barcoded 5' primer and a J-beta primer mix. From the 5' RACE reads, TCRdb called clonotypes with MiXCR, one entry per CDR3 protein. The sample lists 720,000 or so distinct CDR3 sequences, 40% to 50% occurring once. The sample taken for sequencing was blood. The receptors stem from an elderly man in good health.

There are a few counts of this clonotype. The rearrangement links TRBV15 to TRBJ1-6; the D gene is possibly TRBD1 (6 bases). CDR3 length: 18 residues. In germline, CDR1 is LNHNV, CDR2 YYDKDF (reference sequence). Trimming took off 0 bases at V and 7 bases at J, with 19 bases between the two ends. The CDR3 sequence: CATSRDRGGPLQNSPLHF. The CDR3 DNA is TGTGCCACCAGCAGAGATCGAGGGGGGCCTTTACAGAATTCACCCCTCCACTTT.

The gene calls are TRBV6-2 or TRBV6-3 and TRBJ2-7; D unresolved. The CDR3 has 14 amino acids. Trimming shortened V by 0 bases and J by 3 bases, and 9 bases separated the two germline ends. The germline gives CDR1 MNHEY, CDR2 SVGEGT. CDR3 in amino acids: CASSYSNWDYEQYF. The CDR3 DNA sequence: TGTGCCAGCAGTTACTCGAATTGGGACTACGAGCAGTACTTC.

The chain employs TRBV20-1 and TRBJ2-7; tentative D call: TRBD1 (5 bases). The V gene's germline CDR1 is DFQATT and CDR2 SNEGSKA (reference sequence). V was trimmed by 5 bases and J by 2 bases, leaving 16 bases between them. The CDR3 has 14 residues. The CDR3 protein is CSAPLDRDPYEQYF. Here the CDR3 DNA reads TGCAGTGCTCCCTTAGACAGAGACCCCTACGAGCAGTACTTC.

This clonotype was seen more than once but under ten times. Here the CDR3 reads CSASRGPGDEQFF. In DNA form, the CDR3 reads TGCAGTGCTAGTCGCGGGCCCGGGGATGAGCAGTTCTTC. The chain carries TRBV20-1 and TRBJ2-1, with TRBD2 as a possible D gene (5 bases). CDR3 length: 13 amino acids. Trimming took 3 bases from V and 8 from J, leaving 14 bases between them. The germline gives CDR1 DFQATT, CDR2 SNEGSKA (reference sequence).

V gene TRBV30 combines with J gene TRBJ2-4, with D possibly matching TRBD1 (6 bases). The CDR3 runs to 14 residues. The V end was cut by 2 bases, the J end by 0 bases, with 8 bases between. Germline V lookup: CDR1 GTSNPN, CDR2 SVGIG (reference sequence). CDR3 nucleotide sequence: TGTGCCTGGAGTCCCAGGGGAGCCAAAAACATTCAGTACTTC. Encoded protein: CAWSPRGAKNIQYF.

This clonotype was counted only a few times. V usage is TRBV6-1 and J usage is TRBJ2-3, with D tentatively TRBD1 (5 bases). Per germline, CDR1 MNHNS and CDR2 SASEGT. With 1 base removed from V and 6 bases from J, the gap between germline ends came to 8 bases. CDR3 size: 13 residues. Written as DNA, the CDR3 is TGTGCCAGCAGTGAAGGCAAGGGGGATACGCAGTATTTT. It yields the protein CASSEGKGDTQYF.

Comment on this clonotype: At one end, the junction sequence differs from germline, possibly due to a read error. V usage is TRBV18 and J usage is TRBJ1-5, with 8 bases lining up with TRBD1. The germline CDR1 and CDR2 sequences are KGHSH and LQKENI. This CDR3 has 14 residues. The CDR3 DNA reads TGTGCCAGCTCGCTAGGGACAGGCAATCAGTCCCAGCATTTT. Its protein is CASSLGTGNQSQHF.

This clonotype was found a few times. The rearrangement links TRBV29-1 to TRBJ2-5; 12 bases fit TRBD2. This CDR3 has 16 residues. The J segment lost 11 bases and the V segment lost 1 base, leaving 14 bases of the junction unmatched. From germline, CDR1 is SQVTM and CDR2 ANQGSEA. Written as DNA, the CDR3 is TGCAGCGTTGAAGGCCCGACTAGCGGGAGTTGGAATGAGCAGTACTTC. Translation: CSVEGPTSGSWNEQYF.

The genes are TRBV9 and TRBJ2-5, with D perhaps TRBD1 (6 bases). This CDR3 has 14 residues. V lost 4 bases and J lost 5, with 15 bases in between. The V gene's germline CDR1 is SGDLS and CDR2 YYNGEE. CDR3 loop: CASSPHRAAETQYF. Written as DNA, the CDR3 is TGTGCCAGCAGCCCCCACAGGGCTGCGGAGACCCAGTACTTC.

The chain links TRBV20-1 to TRBJ2-7, with D tentatively TRBD1 or TRBD2 (6 bases each). Germline V gene data show CDR1 as DFQATT and CDR2 as SNEGSKA (reference sequence). V was pared by 3 bases and J by 4 bases, with 19 bases between. The CDR3 contains 15 residues. The CDR3 here is CSARGARGRFYEQYF. CDR3 bases: TGCAGTGCTAGGGGGGCCCGGGGGCGTTTTTACGAGCAGTACTTC.

V gene TRBV5-4 combines with J gene TRBJ2-5, with D perhaps matching TRBD1 (6 bases). The DNA end is more similar to TRBJ2-1, so the J call may be wrong. The length of the CDR3 is 15 residues. CDR1 SGHNT and CDR2 YYREEE come from the germline V gene (reference sequence). The DNA for the CDR3 is TGTGCCAGCAGTTTTTCACGGACAGACCAAGAGACCCAGTTCTTC. Translated, it gives CASSFSRTDQETQFF.

This clonotype was seen a single time. In nucleotides, the CDR3 is TGTGCCAGCAGTTTAAGATACTTGGGTCAGCCCCAGCATTTT. This codes for CASSLRYLGQPQHF. The rearrangement joins TRBV28 to TRBJ1-5, with no clear D. V lost 2 bases, J lost 6 bases, and 11 bases lay in between. Germline CDR1 reads MDHEN; CDR2 reads SYDVKM. This CDR3 comprises 14 residues.

CDR3 sequence reads: CACSNHPGSGGLETQYF. Here the CDR3 DNA reads TGTGCCTGCAGCAATCACCCGGGCAGTGGGGGCTTGGAGACCCAGTACTTC. The chain carries TRBV21-1 and TRBJ2-5; TRBD1 was called by the table and not checked on the DNA. TRBV21-1 is a documented pseudogene. There are 17 residues in the CDR3.

The chain carries TRBV6-6 and TRBJ2-5; 10 nucleotides match TRBD1. The end of the DNA aligns better with TRBJ2-7, so the J call may be wrong. CDR1 is MNHNY, CDR2 SVGAGI, per germline (reference sequence). CDR3 length: 14 residues. In DNA form, the CDR3 reads TGTGCCAGCAGAGTCGGACAGGGGGAGCGCGAGCAGTACTTC. It specifies CASRVGQGEREQYF.

This clonotype was seen more than once but under ten times. CDR3 sequence: CASSFRDNYNEQFF. The CDR3 DNA is TGCGCCAGCAGTTTCCGGGACAACTACAATGAGCAGTTCTTC. The chain recombines TRBV10-2 with TRBJ2-1; possible D gene TRBD1, 6 bases. V was trimmed by 5 bases and J by 3 bases, leaving 11 bases between them. The germline gives CDR1 WSHSY, CDR2 SAAADI. CDR3 length: 14 residues.

V usage is TRBV3-1 and J usage is TRBJ2-1, with D unclear. The CDR3 is 12 amino acids. Germline CDR1 reads LGHDT; CDR2 reads YNNKEL (reference sequence). Trimming took 4 bases from V and 9 from J, leaving 10 bases between them. The CDR3 loop reads CASSLRSGEQFF. In nucleotides, the CDR3 is TGTGCCAGCAGCCTTCGTAGTGGTGAGCAGTTCTTC.

This clonotype was observed many times. V is TRBV6-1 and J is TRBJ2-1, with 9 bases lining up with TRBD2. The CDR3 length is 15 residues. V shed 4 bases and J 9 bases; nucleotides not matched to a gene: 10. Germline V gene data show CDR1 as MNHNS and CDR2 as SASEGT. This CDR3 is CASSVFLAGSGEQFF. Here the CDR3 DNA reads TGTGCCAGCAGTGTGTTTCTAGCGGGATCGGGTGAGCAGTTCTTC.

This clonotype has just a few counts. The chain links TRBV4-1 to TRBJ2-5; TRBD2 matches 11 bases. With V trimmed by 5 bases and J by 3 bases, 5 bases remained unmatched. The CDR3 has 15 residues. Looked up from germline, CDR1 is MGHRA and CDR2 is YSYEKL. Here the CDR3 reads CASSLAGGMKETQYF. The CDR3 nucleotides are TGCGCCAGCAGCTTAGCGGGGGGGATGAAAGAGACCCAGTACTTC.

The chain recombines TRBV5-1 with TRBJ2-7; D is ambiguous. Germline CDR1 and CDR2: SGHRS and YFSETQ. There are 14 residues in the CDR3. V lost 4 bases and J lost 4, with 15 bases in between. The CDR3 loop reads CASSSRPSNYEQYF. The CDR3 nucleotides are TGCGCCAGCAGCAGCCGGCCTTCAAATTACGAGCAGTACTTC.

This clonotype was seen a handful of times. The chain joins TRBV14 to TRBJ2-5; unclear D gene. V shed 1 base and J shed 4 bases, with 7 bases lying between them. This CDR3 comprises 13 residues. Germline CDR1 SGHDN, CDR2 FVKESK. The CDR3 loop reads CASSQGNVETQYF. CDR3 nucleotides: TGTGCCAGCAGCCAAGGAAACGTAGAGACCCAGTACTTC.

The chain uses TRBV4-2 and TRBJ2-1; D possibly corresponds to TRBD2 (5 bases). The CDR3 has 13 amino acids. Trimming took off 1 base at V and 13 bases at J, with 14 bases between the two ends. Germline-derived CDR1 and CDR2 are LGHNA and YNFKEQ. The CDR3 sequence is CASSQVGGFRQFF. The CDR3 nucleotides read TGTGCCAGCAGCCAAGTTGGAGGCTTTCGCCAGTTCTTC.

This clonotype appeared a few times. The V call is TRBV7-2, the J call TRBJ2-3; TRBD2 matches 10 bases. The J segment lost 1 base and the V segment lost 5 bases, leaving 12 bases of the junction unmatched. The CDR3 consists of 18 residues. The V gene's germline CDR1 is SGHTA and CDR2 FQGNSA. The CDR3 region is CASSLNRLAGWGTDTQYF. CDR3 bases: TGTGCCAGCAGCCTCAACAGACTAGCGGGCTGGGGCACAGATACGCAGTATTTT.

CDR3 sequence: CASSQNGGRSYNEQFF. The DNA for the CDR3 is TGTGCCAGCAGCCAAAACGGGGGGAGGTCCTACAATGAGCAGTTCTTC. The chain couples TRBV3-1 to TRBJ2-1; 7 bases map to TRBD2. The germline V gene encodes CDR1 LGHDT and CDR2 YNNKEL (reference sequence). There are 16 residues in the CDR3. Trimming at V came to 2 bases and at J to 1 base, leaving 5 bases not matched to a gene.

The rearrangement links TRBV12-3 or TRBV12-4 to TRBJ1-2; 8 bases line up with TRBD1. V was clipped by 5 bases and J by 12 bases; unmatched bases: 14. This CDR3 contains 14 residues. Here the CDR3 reads CASSPMGTGGGHTF. The CDR3 DNA is TGTGCCAGCAGTCCGATGGGGACAGGAGGAGGCCACACCTTC.

This chain joins TRBV11-3 and TRBJ1-1; 9 bases agree with TRBD1. The CDR3 is 14 residues long. The germline CDR1 and CDR2 sequences are SGHNT and YENEEA. Losses at the gene ends were 5 bases for V and 3 bases for J; bases not matched to a gene: 4. The CDR3 coding sequence is TGTGCCAGCAGCAAGGGACAGGGATACACTGAAGCTTTCTTT. It specifies CASSKGQGYTEAFF.

The chain links TRBV6-5 to TRBJ1-6; D ambiguous. The CDR3 runs 17 residues. Trimming shortened V by 2 bases and J by 6 bases, and 17 bases separated the two germline ends. Germline V lookup: CDR1 MNHEY, CDR2 SVGAGI. The CDR3 reads CASSYGNRTPTNSPLHF. The CDR3 region has the DNA TGTGCCAGCAGTTACGGGAATCGGACGCCAACTAATTCACCCCTCCACTTT.